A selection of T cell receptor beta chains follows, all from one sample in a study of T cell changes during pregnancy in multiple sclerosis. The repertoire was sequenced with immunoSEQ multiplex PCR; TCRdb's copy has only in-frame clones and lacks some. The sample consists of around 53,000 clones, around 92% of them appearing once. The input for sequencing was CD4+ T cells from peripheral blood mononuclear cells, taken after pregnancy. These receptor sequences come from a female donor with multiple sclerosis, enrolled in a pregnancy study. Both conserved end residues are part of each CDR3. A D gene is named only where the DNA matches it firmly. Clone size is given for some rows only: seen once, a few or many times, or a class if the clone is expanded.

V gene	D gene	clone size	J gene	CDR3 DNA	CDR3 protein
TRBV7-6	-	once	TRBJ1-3	TGTGCCAGCAGCTTAGCGGCGGCCAGCTCTGGAAACACCATATATTTT	CASSLAAASSGNTIYF
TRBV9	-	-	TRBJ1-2	TGTGCCAGCAGCGTAGGAGGTGTCTATGGCTACACCTTC	CASSVGGVYGYTF
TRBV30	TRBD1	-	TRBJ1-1	TGTGCCTGGAGTGCCACGCCCCGACAGGGATCTGAAGCTTTCTTT	CAWSATPRQGSEAFF
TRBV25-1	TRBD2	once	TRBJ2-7	TGTGCCAGCAGTAAACTAGCGGGGAGCTCCTACGAGCAGTACTTC	CASSKLAGSSYEQYF
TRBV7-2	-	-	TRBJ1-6	TGTGCCAGCAGCGTCCTGCCGACCGGGGGGCATTCACCCCTCCACTTT	CASSVLPTGGHSPLHF
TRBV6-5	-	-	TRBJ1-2	TGTGCCAGCACTCGCGGTCGGGGTAACTATGGCTACACCTTC	CASTRGRGNYGYTF
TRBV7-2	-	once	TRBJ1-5	TGTGCCAGCAGCTTCGCGGGTCAGCCCCAGCATTTT	CASSFAGQPQHF
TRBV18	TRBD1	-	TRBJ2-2	TGTGCCAGCTCACGAGACAGGGGATCCGGGGAGCTGTTTTTT	CASSRDRGSGELFF
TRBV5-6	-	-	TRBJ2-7	TGTGCCAGCAGCTCATGGACTCTTCCCGAGCAGTACTTC	CASSSWTLPEQYF
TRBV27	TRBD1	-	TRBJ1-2	TGTGCCAGCAGGACCTCGACAGGGGGCGTTGGTGGCTACACCTTC	CASRTSTGGVGGYTF
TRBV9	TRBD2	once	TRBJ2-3	TGTGCCAGCAACGGCGGGGGGCTCACAGATACGCAGTATTTT	CASNGGGLTDTQYF
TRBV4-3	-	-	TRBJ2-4	TGCGCCAGCAGCCAAGATCGACTGAGCCATCAAAACATTCAGTACTTC	CASSQDRLSHQNIQYF
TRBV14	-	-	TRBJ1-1	TGTGCCAGCAGCCAATGGGAGCATTCGAACACTGAAGCTTTCTTT	CASSQWEHSNTEAFF